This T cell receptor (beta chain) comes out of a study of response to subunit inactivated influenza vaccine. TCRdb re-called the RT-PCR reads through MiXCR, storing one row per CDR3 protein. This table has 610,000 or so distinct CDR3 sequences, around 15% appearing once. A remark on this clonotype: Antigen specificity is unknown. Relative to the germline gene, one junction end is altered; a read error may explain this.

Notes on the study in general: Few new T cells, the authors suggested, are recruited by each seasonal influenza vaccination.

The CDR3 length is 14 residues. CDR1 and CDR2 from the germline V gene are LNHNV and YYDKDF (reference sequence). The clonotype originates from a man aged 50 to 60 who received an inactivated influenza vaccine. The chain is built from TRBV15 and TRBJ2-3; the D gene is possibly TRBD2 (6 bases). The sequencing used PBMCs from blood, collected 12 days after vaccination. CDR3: CAASRDRGVDTQYF. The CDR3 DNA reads TGTGCCGCCAGCAGAGATCGCGGGGTGGATACGCAGTATTTT.